The T cell receptor beta chain described here comes from a study of blood T cells in healthy people across ages (dated by TCRdb to the mid-2010s). For context, the study as a whole: In model experiments, roughly one uniquely barcoded TCR beta cDNA molecule per two T cells was captured by template switching. The study measured age-related changes in TCR beta repertoire diversity using deep sequencing normalized with unique cDNA molecular identifiers. Donors were grouped into four age groups: young (average roughly 15 years), middle-aged (about 38), aged (around 60) and long-lived (just over 80). For two donors (one aged 18 to 29 and one aged 80 or older), the study analyzed two additional independent replicas of 1 million unique cDNA reads from the same blood draw.

About this clonotype itself: It has no known antigen specificity. Within one base of it there is no much larger clone, and no base qualities were kept.

Here is what the overall study found, with its caveats: The percentage of naive T cells measured by flow cytometry correlated strongly with observed TCR beta diversity. Bulk unsorted PBMC profiling prevented conclusive comparison of naive and antigen-experienced compartments. The long-lived group showed more naive CD4+ T cells, fewer expanded clones and increased TCR diversity than the aged group, suggesting age selection. Because the CMV infection status of the donors was unknown, age-related changes in expanded clonotypes may potentially have been confounded. Estimates of total diversity from one million sequenced T cells were regarded as lower bounds and underestimates. As age increased, observed TCR beta diversity per million T cells dropped in a roughly linear way, and a significant reduction was already evident by age about 40.

Systemically healthy Caucasian individuals from Russia, some 36 in total and aged roughly 6 to 90 years, were included as donors. About 10 milliliters of peripheral blood were collected from each donor into EDTA-treated Vacutainer tubes. Ficoll-Paque density-gradient centrifugation was used to isolate PBMCs, with at least 6.5 million per sample. Total RNA was extracted from PBMCs with Trizol reagent, with at least 5.5 micrograms obtained per sample. The percentages of naive CD45RAhigh/CD27high T cells were determined by flow cytometry on a PBMC aliquot from every donor. The germline V gene supplies CDR1 MNHNS and CDR2 SASEGT. The CDR3 runs 11 amino acids, cysteine and phenylalanine included. Only the CDR3 DNA stays, 33 bases, in frame from base 1. A distance of 9 bases separates the germline ends of V and J, which lose 4 bases and 9 bases respectively. Library construction relied on 5' RACE. Sequencing relied on an Illumina HiSeq 2500. The second PCR ran for roughly 7 to 11 cycles and used a J-beta primer mix along with a sample-barcoded 5' primer. Each TCR beta cDNA molecule received a unique molecular identifier from a template-switch 5' adaptor carrying 12 random nucleotides. At least 3 million CDR3-containing paired-end reads were obtained from each sample. The Mint cDNA synthesis kit, primed by a TRBC-specific oligonucleotide, was used to synthesize first-strand cDNA from all RNA. All cDNA was treated with uracil-DNA glycosylase and then went through a first 18-cycle PCR with the universal primers M1SS and BC2_uni_R. Per the original workflow: Normalization of each sample was performed by random selection of 1 million high-quality reads, each carrying a distinct molecular identifier. Reads sharing molecular identifiers were discarded rather than binned into consensus sequences. CDR3 identification, clonotype clustering and error correction used MiTCR with a Q25 quality threshold and the strictest error-elimination algorithm. Lower-bound total TCR beta diversity was estimated with a nonparametric unseen species model using Euler transformation. Clones were called with MiXCR by TCRdb after fastp trimmed the public reads at Q25, and only in-frame beta chains were retained. For every CDR3 protein sequence, its rows merge into one entry that carries the most common genes and DNA. The V and J calls here are based on TCRdb, not the publication. The sample records fewer than 1,200,000 distinct CDR3 sequences, about 23% of which are singletons. The biggest ten clones account for around 0.75% of the sample.

A further study also used this sample, focusing on T cells of mothers and their children. The second publication reports: Nine systemically healthy Caucasian individuals, comprising three mothers and their six children, were included as donors. cDNA synthesis consumed the entire amount of extracted RNA, loaded at 1.5 ug RNA in each 15 ul reaction. In the second PCR, the M1S primer introduced both the sample barcodes and 2-4 random nucleotides. Each mother yielded over 8.5 million TCR beta CDR3 reads and each child some 3 million reads. In both related and unrelated pairs, thymic selection shapes the output of TCR recombination in a similar way, with inherited differences having only a minor effect. Normalized repertoire overlap in related mother-child pairs was always slightly higher than in unrelated mother-child pairs, but the difference was never significant. With a sensitivity of roughly 93 clones per million clonotypes, no persistent microchimeric T cell clones were detected. To look for features that set related mother-child pairs apart from unrelated individuals, the researchers ran deep NGS to compare the TCR beta repertoires of mothers and children. The mean age was approximately 41 +/- 4 years for the mothers and approximately 11 +/- 4 years for the children. Libraries were sequenced on Illumina HiSeq 2000 with 100+100 nt paired-end reads after adapter ligation with NEBNext reagents. Mother and child libraries were prepared a month apart and sequenced in separate runs to prevent cross-contamination. For each donor, somewhere between about 450,000 and 2,000,000 distinct TCR beta clonotypes were identified. Naive TCR beta clonotypes were estimated from low-frequency clonotypes matched to each donor's FACS-determined naive share, without sorting.

The sequence derives from a girl aged 2-9 years in good health. Sequencing input: blood. This chain joins TRBV6-1 to TRBJ2-5; no D gene can be assigned with confidence. DNA sequence: TGTGCCAGCAGTGTCGAGCGCGCCCAGTACTTC. It codes for CASSVERAQYF.